A selection of T cell receptor beta chains follows, all from one sample in a study of cytomegalovirus exposure and HLA in healthy donors. Sequenced by immunoSEQ multiplex PCR; TCRdb stores in-frame clones only, minus some. The table has about 200,000 clones, around 83% seen once. What was sequenced was PBMCs. The receptors derive from a woman in her 50s in good health and CMV-seropositive. CDR3s include the opening cysteine and the closing phenylalanine or tryptophan. A D gene is named only where the DNA matches it firmly.

CDR3aa: CASSDAGGPSYEQYF
CDR3nt: TGTGCCAGTAGTGATGCAGGGGGTCCCTCCTACGAGCAGTACTTC
v_gene: TRBV19
d_gene: TRBD1
j_gene: TRBJ2-7

CDR3aa: CASSERGSYNEQFF
CDR3nt: TGCGCCAGCAGTGAACGGGGGTCTTACAATGAGCAGTTCTTC
v_gene: TRBV10-2
d_gene: NA
j_gene: TRBJ2-1

CDR3aa: CSVEGQGQIDGYTF
CDR3nt: TGCAGCGTTGAGGGACAGGGGCAAATAGATGGCTACACCTTC
v_gene: TRBV29-1
d_gene: TRBD1
j_gene: TRBJ1-2

CDR3aa: CASSVRVGNTIYF
CDR3nt: TGTGCCAGCAGCGTCAGGGTGGGGAACACCATATATTTT
v_gene: TRBV7-2
d_gene: NA
j_gene: TRBJ1-3

CDR3aa: CASSFSSPDTQYF
CDR3nt: TGTGCCAGCAGCTTTAGCTCCCCAGATACGCAGTATTTT
v_gene: TRBV7-6
d_gene: NA
j_gene: TRBJ2-3

CDR3aa: CASSPPEKLAKNSQYF
CDR3nt: TGTGCCAGCAGCCCCCCGGAGAAGCTAGCCAAAAACAGTCAGTACTTC
v_gene: TRBV7-2
d_gene: NA
j_gene: TRBJ2-4

CDR3aa: CASSRGSRGDSPLHF
CDR3nt: TGCGCCAGCAGCCGTGGGAGCCGTGGGGATTCACCCCTCCACTTT
v_gene: TRBV4-3
d_gene: NA
j_gene: TRBJ1-6

CDR3aa: CASSLGGQREETQYF
CDR3nt: TGCGCCAGCAGCTTAGGGGGACAGAGAGAAGAGACCCAGTACTTC
v_gene: TRBV5-1
d_gene: TRBD1
j_gene: TRBJ2-5

CDR3aa: CASSMREGPEQYF
CDR3nt: TGCGCCAGCAGTATGCGGGAGGGCCCCGAGCAGTACTTC
v_gene: TRBV10-1
d_gene: TRBD2
j_gene: TRBJ2-7

CDR3aa: CASSPGRGQPQHF
CDR3nt: TGTGCCAGCTCCCCGGGTAGAGGGCAGCCCCAACATTTT
v_gene: TRBV18
d_gene: NA
j_gene: TRBJ1-5

CDR3aa: CASSPRLAGAYEQYF
CDR3nt: TGTGCCAGCAGCCCAAGACTAGCGGGAGCCTACGAGCAGTACTTC
v_gene: TRBV7-3
d_gene: TRBD2
j_gene: TRBJ2-7

CDR3aa: CASSLAAGGHSPLHF
CDR3nt: TGTGCCAGCAGCTTAGCCGCCGGGGGTCATTCACCCCTCCACTTT
v_gene: TRBV7-2
d_gene: NA
j_gene: TRBJ1-6

CDR3aa: CASSLDPLLSGANGLTF
CDR3nt: TGTGCCAGCAGCTTAGACCCTCTCCTCTCTGGGGCCAACGGCCTGACTTTC
v_gene: TRBV7-2
d_gene: NA
j_gene: TRBJ2-6